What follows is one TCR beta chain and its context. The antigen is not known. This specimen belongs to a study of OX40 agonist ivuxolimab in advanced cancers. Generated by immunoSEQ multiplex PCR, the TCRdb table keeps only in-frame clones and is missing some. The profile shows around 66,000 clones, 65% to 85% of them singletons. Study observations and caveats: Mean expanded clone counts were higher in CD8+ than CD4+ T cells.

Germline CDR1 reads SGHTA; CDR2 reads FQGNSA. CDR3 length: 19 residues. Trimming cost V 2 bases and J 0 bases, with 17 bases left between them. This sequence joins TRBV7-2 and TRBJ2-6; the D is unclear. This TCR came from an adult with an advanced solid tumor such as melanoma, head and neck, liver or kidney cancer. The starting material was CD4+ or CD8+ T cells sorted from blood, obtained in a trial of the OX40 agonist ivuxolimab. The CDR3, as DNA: TGTGCCAGCAGCTTACTTCTTGGGCGTCAGAGCTCTGGGGCCAACGTCCTGACTTTC. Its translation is CASSLLLGRQSSGANVLTF.